Shown below are 10 T cell receptor beta chains from a single sample sequenced in a study of regulatory T cells in long-lasting Graves disease. Time point given: newly diagnosed GD, antithyroid drugs for less than 3 months. The authors made the TCR library using RNA they extracted from PBMCs. Through Arm-PCR of CDR3 regions and iRepertoire HTBI primers, TCR beta libraries were built. A single record per CDR3 protein comes from TCRdb applying MiXCR to the multiplex PCR reads. The sample yields roughly 430,000 distinct CDR3 sequences, roughly 15% seen once. The same sample was also used in a study of T cells in Graves' hyperthyroidism and ophthalmopathy.

This specimen consisted of peripheral blood mononuclear cells (PBMCs), obtained at new diagnosis, from a patient treated with antithyroid drugs. The origin of the receptors is a woman aged 25-40 years with Graves disease.

In its sample, this clonotype was seen many times. CDR3 amino acids: CATGSRLAEIENTQYF. CDR3 coding DNA: TGTGCCACCGGGTCTCGGCTAGCGGAGATTGAGAATACGCAGTATTTT. The chain combines TRBV24-1 with TRBJ2-3; 7 bases fit TRBD2. With 9 bases clipped from V and 7 bases from J, the junction kept 18 bases outside the gene matches. The CDR3 runs to 16 residues. Germline CDR1 is KGHDR and CDR2 is SFDVKD.

This clonotype has ten or more counts. The chain employs TRBV11-1 and TRBJ2-7, with D possibly being TRBD2 (6 bases). The CDR3 is 14 amino acids. Germline V gives CDR1 SGHAT, CDR2 FQDESV (reference sequence). The CDR3 nucleotides are TGTGCTTCCCTCGATCGCCGTGGGACTCACGAGCAGTACTTC. Residues: CASLDRRGTHEQYF.

This rearrangement joins TRBV20-1 to TRBJ2-2; D gene ambiguous. The CDR3 runs 13 residues. Germline V CDR1 and CDR2: DFQATT, SNEGSKA (reference sequence). Trimming removed 7 bases at V and 4 bases at J, with 13 bases between. The CDR3 nucleotides are TGCAGTGGTCGGTCTCCGAGCACCGGGGAGCTGTTTTTT. This codes for CSGRSPSTGELFF.

This clonotype was found many times. This rearrangement joins TRBV20-1 to TRBJ2-1; TRBD2 matches 7 bases. Germline-derived CDR1 and CDR2 are DFQATT and SNEGSKA (reference sequence). Trimming at V came to 3 bases and at J to 0 bases, leaving 5 bases not matched to a gene. This CDR3 comprises 15 residues. CDR3 sequence (DNA): TGCAGTGCTAGGGTAGGCGGGAGCTCCTACAATGAGCAGTTCTTC. It codes for CSARVGGSSYNEQFF.

This clonotype was recorded many times. The chain is built from TRBV28 and TRBJ2-2, with D possibly TRBD1 on 6 matching bases. The germline V gene has CDR1 MDHEN and CDR2 SYDVKM. Trimming cost V 11 bases and J 1 base, with 17 bases left between them. CDR3 size: 15 residues. DNA for the CDR3: TGTGCCGGCAAAAACCGGGACAAGAACACCGGGGAGCTGTTTTTT. This encodes CAGKNRDKNTGELFF.

The chain combines TRBV27 with TRBJ2-2; D possibly uses TRBD1 or TRBD2 (5 bases each). The V gene lost 5 bases and the J gene lost 6 bases, with 7 bases spanning the gap. The CDR3 covers 12 residues. CDR1 is MNHEY and CDR2 is SMNVEV in the germline V gene (reference sequence). The CDR3 protein is CASSMGAGELFF. The CDR3 coding sequence is TGTGCCAGCAGTATGGGGGCCGGGGAGCTGTTTTTT.

This clonotype has ten or more counts. The rearrangement uses TRBV29-1 and TRBJ2-1, with 11 bases that match TRBD2. Germline V gene sequence: CDR1 SQVTM, CDR2 ANQGSEA. The CDR3 spans 15 residues. Unmatched junction bases numbered 11, after V lost 7 bases and J lost 6 bases. CDR3 protein: CSAIAGGSSLNEQFF. The CDR3 nucleotides read TGCAGCGCTATAGCGGGAGGGTCCTCTCTCAATGAGCAGTTCTTC.

This clonotype occurred many times. The V and J genes are TRBV2 and TRBJ2-1, with 8 nucleotides matching TRBD1. The CDR3 runs to 16 residues. J lost 7 bases, V lost 6 bases, and 14 bases had no gene match. CDR1 is SNHLY and CDR2 is FYNNEI in the germline V gene. The CDR3 protein is CASSVRGQGFDNEQFF. CDR3 DNA sequence: TGTGCCAGCAGCGTTCGTGGACAGGGCTTCGATAATGAGCAGTTCTTC. The full variable domain, with the rest looked up from reference TRBV2 and TRBJ2-1, is EPEVTQTPSHQVTQMGQEVILRCVPISNHLYFYWYRQILGQKVEFLVSFYNNEISEKSEIFDDQFSVERPDGSNFTLKIRSTKLEDSAMYFCASSVRGQGFDNEQFFGPGTRLTVL.

In its sample, this clonotype was seen many times. The chain combines TRBV28 with TRBJ1-6; no clear D gene. Germline V gene sequence: CDR1 MDHEN, CDR2 SYDVKM. CDR3 length equals 17 residues. Trimming removed 3 bases from V and 0 bases from J, with 12 bases in between. The CDR3 loop is CASSFLATSSYNSPLHF. In nucleotides, the CDR3 is TGTGCCAGCAGTTTCTTGGCCACTAGCTCCTATAATTCACCCCTCCACTTT.

The chain uses TRBV19 and TRBJ2-2, with 13 positions matching TRBD2. The CDR3 is 18 residues long. The germline V gene encodes CDR1 LNHDA and CDR2 SQIVND (reference sequence). Germline trimming cut 10 bases from V and 0 bases from J; bases unmatched to any gene: 11. This CDR3 is CATKGLAGKQPNTGELFF. The CDR3 DNA is TGTGCCACCAAGGGACTAGCGGGAAAGCAACCGAACACCGGGGAGCTGTTTTTT.